This entry lists 18 T cell receptor beta chains sequenced from one sample in a study of blood T cell repertoires in COVID-19. TCRdb's table, derived via immunoSEQ multiplex PCR, lists solely in-frame clones and lacks some. The profile shows 150,000 to 200,000 clones, about 90% of them singletons. Sequencing was performed on peripheral blood. These receptors all stem from a woman in her sixties or seventies with acute or convalescent COVID-19.

The CDR3 loop is CASSALGGGRSYEQYF. Here the CDR3 DNA reads TGTGCCAGCAGCGCCCTGGGGGGCGGGAGGTCTTACGAGCAGTACTTC. This chain connects TRBV11-2 to TRBJ2-7; 8 bases fit TRBD2. The germline CDR1 and CDR2 sequences are SGHAT and FQNNGV. The CDR3 has 16 residues. With 5 bases clipped from V and 4 bases from J, the junction kept 13 bases outside the gene matches.

The V call is TRBV6-5, the J call TRBJ1-1; D is unresolved. Trimming took 0 bases from V and 3 from J, leaving 8 bases between them. This CDR3 has 14 residues. Germline V lookup: CDR1 MNHEY, CDR2 SVGAGI. CDR3 DNA: TGTGCCAGCAGTTACTCGACGGGGTACACTGAAGCTTTCTTT. Translated: CASSYSTGYTEAFF.

This chain uses TRBV10-2 with TRBJ2-1, with D unresolved. Germline V gives CDR1 WSHSY, CDR2 SAAADI. The CDR3 totals 12 residues. The germline V and J ends were trimmed by 6 bases and 8 bases, with 11 bases remaining between them. The CDR3 loop is CASSYLSDEQFF. The CDR3 DNA follows: TGCGCCAGCAGCTACCTGAGCGATGAGCAGTTCTTC.

The rearrangement links TRBV5-4 to TRBJ2-2, with 10 bases lining up with TRBD1. CDR3 length: 16 residues. The germline CDR1 and CDR2 sequences are SGHNT and YYREEE (reference sequence). V dropped 3 bases and J dropped 4; count of bases not matched to a gene: 6. The CDR3 nucleotides are TGTGCCAGCAGCTCTCCAGACAGGGGGCTCACCGGGGAGCTGTTTTTT. Its protein is CASSSPDRGLTGELFF.

The chain couples TRBV3-1 (or the pseudogene TRBV3-2) to TRBJ2-7; D is uncertain. Germline V gene sequence: CDR1 LGHDT, CDR2 YNNKEL (reference sequence). This CDR3 region has 11 residues. Trimming stripped 5 bases from V and 0 bases from J, with 2 bases between. CDR3 in DNA: TGTGCCAGCAGCTACTCCTACGAGCAGTACTTC. Translating gives CASSYSYEQYF.

V usage is TRBV6-2 or TRBV6-3 and J usage is TRBJ2-7; TRBD1 matches 10 bases. The CDR3 sequence is 16 residues long. Germline-derived CDR1 and CDR2 are MNHEY and SVGEGT. Germline trimming cut 6 bases from V and 1 base from J; bases unmatched to any gene: 9. CDR3 in DNA: TGTGCCAGCAGCCGGGACAGGGGATCCCCATCCTACGAGCAGTACTTC. It yields the protein CASSRDRGSPSYEQYF.

The rearrangement links TRBV6-2 or TRBV6-3 to TRBJ1-4; no clear D. V gave up 1 base and J gave up 1 base, with 10 bases separating them. Per the germline V gene, CDR1 is MNHEY and CDR2 is SVGEGT. This CDR3 spans 16 amino acids. CDR3 sequence: CASSYWGGGTNEKLFF. The CDR3 DNA is TGTGCCAGCAGTTACTGGGGAGGTGGAACTAATGAAAAACTGTTTTTT.

This sequence joins TRBV5-5 and TRBJ2-2; 9 bases agree with TRBD2. After removal of 4 bases from V and 0 bases from J, the junction contained 7 bases not matched to a gene. The CDR3 covers 17 residues. From germline, CDR1 is SGHKS and CDR2 YYEKEE (reference sequence). The CDR3, as DNA: TGTGCCAGCAGCCCAAGTCCTAGCGGGACGAACACCGGGGAGCTGTTTTTT. Amino acid sequence: CASSPSPSGTNTGELFF.

This clone came up a few times. This rearrangement joins TRBV28 to TRBJ1-2; D is unclear. The CDR3 extends over 12 amino acids. Germline V gives CDR1 MDHEN, CDR2 SYDVKM. Between the trimmed V and J ends, which lost 3 bases and 8 bases, there was a span of 10 bases. CDR3 DNA: TGTGCCAGCAGTTTGGCCCGCGGGGGCTACACCTTC. Encoded protein: CASSLARGGYTF.

The chain uses TRBV5-1 and TRBJ1-2, with TRBD1 identical over 10 bases. Looked up from germline, CDR1 is SGHRS and CDR2 is YFSETQ. The CDR3 runs 14 residues. V lost 4 bases, J lost 2 bases, and 2 bases stayed unmatched. The CDR3 sequence is CASSRGQGNYGYTF. The DNA of the CDR3 is TGCGCCAGCAGCAGGGGACAGGGGAACTATGGCTACACCTTC.

This rearrangement joins TRBV2 to TRBJ2-2; 10 nucleotides line up with TRBD1. From germline, CDR1 is SNHLY and CDR2 FYNNEI. CDR3 length equals 15 residues. V lost 1 base to trimming and J lost 8 bases; unmatched junction nucleotides: 4. Here the CDR3 reads CASSEGQGALGELFF. CDR3 nucleotide sequence: TGTGCCAGCAGTGAAGGACAGGGGGCTTTGGGGGAGCTGTTTTTT.

The chain combines TRBV24-1 with TRBJ1-5; 8 nucleotides match TRBD1. The germline CDR1 and CDR2 sequences are KGHDR and SFDVKD. CDR3 size: 16 residues. The trim removed 3 bases at V and 3 bases at J, leaving 6 bases unmatched. The chain's CDR3 is CATSDPGQGPNQPQHF. The CDR3 coding sequence is TGTGCCACCAGTGATCCCGGACAGGGCCCCAATCAGCCCCAGCATTTT.

This chain joins TRBV5-8 and TRBJ1-5, with D perhaps matching TRBD1 (5 bases). The CDR3 extends over 15 amino acids. CDR1 SGHTS and CDR2 YDEGEE come from the germline V gene. V was trimmed by 1 base and J by 0 bases, leaving 8 bases between them. Here the CDR3 reads CASSLFRDSNQPQHF. CDR3 DNA sequence: TGTGCCAGCAGCTTGTTCAGGGATAGCAATCAGCCCCAGCATTTT.

CDR3 protein: CASSPSGGSSSYEQYF. As DNA, the CDR3 is TGTGCCAGCTCACCATCCGGGGGGAGTTCCTCCTACGAGCAGTACTTC. The J gene is TRBJ2-7, the V gene TRBV18, with 7 bases that match TRBD2. The CDR3 is 16 amino acids. CDR1 KGHSH and CDR2 LQKENI come from the germline V gene. V gave up 2 bases and J gave up 0 bases; unmatched junction bases: 7.

The sample holds a few counts of this clone. The rearrangement joins TRBV7-2 to TRBJ2-1; 11 nucleotides align to TRBD2. CDR3 length equals 15 residues. Germline V lookup: CDR1 SGHTA, CDR2 FQGNSA. Trimming cost V 5 bases and J 7 bases; bases outside gene matches: 7. CDR3 region: CASSPTSGSRNEQFF. The CDR3 nucleotides are TGTGCCAGCAGCCCCACTAGCGGGAGCAGGAATGAGCAGTTCTTC.

A single count supports this clone. The V gene is TRBV2, the J gene TRBJ2-7; TRBD1 matches at 11 bases. J gave up 2 bases and V 5 bases, and 2 bases lay outside the gene matches. Germline V gene sequence: CDR1 SNHLY, CDR2 FYNNEI. The CDR3 spans 14 residues. CDR3 DNA sequence: TGTGCCAGCAGTCGGGACAGGGGGGCCTACGAGCAGTACTTC. Protein sequence: CASSRDRGAYEQYF.

This chain joins TRBV15 and TRBJ2-5; the match to TRBD1 covers 9 bases. The V segment lost 7 bases and the J segment 4 bases; nucleotides outside the gene matches: 13. The CDR3 has 16 amino acids. The germline CDR1 and CDR2 sequences are LNHNV and YYDKDF (reference sequence). The CDR3 loop reads CATNRETGGSAETQYF. The CDR3 DNA sequence: TGTGCCACCAATCGAGAAACAGGGGGCTCGGCAGAGACCCAGTACTTC.

The chain recombines TRBV6-6 with TRBJ2-7, with 9 bases fitting TRBD1. This CDR3 region has 13 residues. Germline lookup yields CDR1 MNHNY and CDR2 SVGAGI (reference sequence). J lost 3 bases, V lost 6 bases, and 3 bases had no gene match. In nucleotides, the CDR3 is TGTGCCAGCAGCAGGGACAGGGACTACGAGCAGTACTTC. Translation gives CASSRDRDYEQYF.